The clone carrying this T cell receptor (beta chain) was counted only a few times. No antigen is known for it. This entry comes from a study of cytomegalovirus exposure and HLA in healthy donors. Turning to the study itself: Among about 380 genotyped donors, about 83% fell in the Caucasian-associated ancestry cluster. The study's findings and limits: Many donors shared some public TCRs, even though most TCR sequences were rare. A link between a missense DCLRE1C variant and TCR beta V- and J-gene trimming emerged from a later analysis. A later analysis showed TCR association rates differing by HLA locus, peaking at DRB1 and lowest at HLA-C.

The primer mix had 60 Vbeta and 13 Jbeta primers. Using immunoSEQ multiplex PCR, the repertoire was profiled, and TCRdb retains in-frame clones only, with some absent. The repertoire holds roughly 220,000 clones, with about 82% as singletons. Trimming removed 2 bases from V and 4 bases from J, with 12 bases in between. Germline loops: CDR1 SGHNT, CDR2 YYREEE (reference sequence). This CDR3 spans 15 amino acids. The sequence was obtained from a man aged 25-45 years in good health and CMV-seronegative. The sample taken for sequencing was PBMCs. The chain carries TRBV5-4 and TRBJ2-2; D perhaps matches TRBD1 (6 bases). The CDR3 DNA reads TGTGCCAGCAGCTTTACAGGGATGGGCACCGGGGAGCTGTTTTTT. This gives the protein CASSFTGMGTGELFF.